Described below is a single TCR beta chain sequence and its context. The target antigen is unknown. Sequencing used immunoSEQ multiplex PCR; TCRdb keeps in-frame clones, though not all of them. The sample records 90,000 to 120,000 clones, 80% to 95% being singletons. The sample comes from a study of T cell responses to AZD1222 COVID-19 vaccine. Study-level points and caveats: Among those given AZD1222, only 6 or 7 were seropositive at baseline. Most donors were white British, females outnumbered males, and clonal diversity was possibly underestimated. None of the repertoires were sampled until the peak T cell response had passed.

The source is an adult who received the AZD1222 COVID-19 vaccine. The source was peripheral blood, collected 28 days after the second AZD1222 dose.

CDR3 nucleotide sequence: TGTGCCAGCAGCTTGGATGCTAGAGAAACAGATACGCAGTATTTT. This sequence encodes CASSLDARETDTQYF. The chain joins TRBV5-4 to TRBJ2-3; no definite D call. V was trimmed by 0 bases and J by 3 bases, leaving 11 bases between them. The CDR3 runs 15 residues. CDR1 and CDR2 (germline): SGHNT, YYREEE (reference sequence).